These 14 T cell receptor beta chains originate from one sample sequenced in a study of cytomegalovirus exposure and HLA in healthy donors. The study ran its PCR with 60 Vbeta and 13 Jbeta primers. Only in-frame clones appear in the TCRdb table, and some are missing; sequencing was by immunoSEQ multiplex PCR. The sample holds under 200,000 clones, approximately 80% seen once. The material sequenced was PBMCs. These receptors all stem from a middle-aged man in good health and CMV-seronegative.

J is TRBJ1-2 and V is TRBV14; 7 nucleotides line up with TRBD1. J lost 1 base, V lost 3 bases, and 8 bases had no gene match. The germline gives CDR1 SGHDN, CDR2 FVKESK. The CDR3 consists of 16 residues. In DNA, the CDR3 is TGTGCCAGCAGCCAGAAGGGGACAGTTCATAACTATGGCTACACCTTC. Its protein is CASSQKGTVHNYGYTF.

This chain links TRBV7-6 with TRBJ1-3; 9 nucleotides align to TRBD1. Germline V gene sequence: CDR1 SGHVS, CDR2 FNYEAQ. V gave up 5 bases and J gave up 3 bases; unmatched junction bases: 5. The CDR3 runs 15 residues. The CDR3: CASSLQGAYGNTIYF. The CDR3 nucleotides are TGTGCCAGCAGCCTACAGGGGGCTTATGGAAACACCATATATTTT.

This chain uses TRBV27 with TRBJ1-4; D might be TRBD1 (6 bases). The CDR3 is 15 residues long. V dropped 1 base and J dropped 5 bases, with 11 bases sitting between them. Looked up from germline, CDR1 is MNHEY and CDR2 is SMNVEV (reference sequence). CDR3 sequence reads: CASSLFWTVNEKLFF. CDR3 bases: TGTGCCAGCAGTTTATTTTGGACAGTCAATGAAAAACTGTTTTTT.

The rearrangement joins TRBV30 to TRBJ2-1, with no clear D. The germline CDR1 and CDR2 sequences are GTSNPN and SVGIG (reference sequence). The CDR3 runs to 13 residues. Trimming removed 1 base from V and 10 bases from J, with 14 bases in between. The CDR3 nucleotides are TGTGCCTGGAGTGGAACCTCCGCACGGGAGCAGTTCTTC. Amino acid sequence: CAWSGTSAREQFF.

This chain uses TRBV6-1 with TRBJ2-5; D is uncertain. Germline-derived CDR1 and CDR2 are MNHNS and SASEGT. CDR3 size: 14 residues. With 2 bases removed from V and 2 bases from J, the gap between germline ends came to 9 bases. The CDR3 region has the DNA TGTGCCAGCAGTGAATGGCACGTTCAAGAGACCCAGTACTTC. Translated: CASSEWHVQETQYF.

This clone has more than one count but fewer than ten. The gene calls are TRBV4-2 and TRBJ1-1; D may be TRBD1 (5 bases). Per germline, CDR1 LGHNA and CDR2 YNFKEQ. The V end was cut by 2 bases, the J end by 4 bases, with 11 bases between. This CDR3 contains 14 residues. The CDR3 reads CASSQLSGGTEAFF. The CDR3 coding sequence is TGTGCCAGCAGCCAACTCTCGGGGGGCACTGAAGCTTTCTTT.

The J gene is TRBJ2-7, the V gene TRBV7-8, with D perhaps TRBD1 (6 bases). V was clipped by 5 bases and J by 3 bases, with 14 bases between them. Germline CDR1 SGHVS, CDR2 FQNEAQ. The CDR3 spans 14 residues. The CDR3 spells CASSPRTDYYEQYF. The CDR3 bases are TGTGCCAGCAGCCCCCGGACAGACTACTACGAGCAGTACTTC. Supplemented by reference TRBV7-8 and TRBJ2-7, the full variable domain reads GAGVSQSPRYKVAKRGQDVALRCDPISGHVSLFWYQQALGQGPEFLTYFQNEAQLDKSGLPSDRFFAERPEGSVSTLKIQRTQQEDSAVYLCASSPRTDYYEQYFGPGTRLTVT.

This sequence joins TRBV7-9 and TRBJ2-2; a possible D gene is TRBD2 (7 bases). Germline CDR1 reads SEHNR; CDR2 reads FQNEAQ (reference sequence). The V and J ends lost 7 bases and 3 bases respectively, with 27 bases between them. The CDR3 is 19 residues long. In DNA form, the CDR3 reads TGTGCCAGCACTTTTAATAGTGTGGTGGGGGGGCCTCACACCGGGGAGCTGTTTTTT. This gives the protein CASTFNSVVGGPHTGELFF.

The gene calls are TRBV25-1 and TRBJ1-4; D is undetermined. CDR3 size: 13 residues. V lost 4 bases to trimming and J lost 8 bases, with 11 bases between them. CDR1 and CDR2 (germline): MGHDK, SYGVNS. The CDR3 here is CASSVRMSEKLFF. The CDR3 DNA reads TGTGCCAGCAGTGTCCGTATGTCGGAAAAACTGTTTTTT.

V gene TRBV2 combines with J gene TRBJ2-2; a possible D gene is TRBD1 (5 bases). With 3 bases removed from V and 5 bases from J, the gap between germline ends came to 16 bases. Germline V gene data show CDR1 as SNHLY and CDR2 as FYNNEI. The CDR3 totals 16 residues. CDR3 coding DNA: TGTGCCAGCAGTGACAGGGTAGGTCACCGGACCGGGGAGCTGTTTTTT. It encodes CASSDRVGHRTGELFF.

This chain links TRBV27 with TRBJ2-4, with 10 bases lining up with TRBD1. CDR1 is MNHEY and CDR2 is SMNVEV in the germline V gene (reference sequence). J was trimmed by 2 bases and V by 6 bases; bases with no gene match: 4. This CDR3 spans 15 amino acids. The CDR3 spells CASRGQGITKNIQYF. The CDR3 bases are TGTGCCAGCAGGGGACAGGGGATCACCAAAAACATTCAGTACTTC.

V is TRBV2 and J is TRBJ1-5; D might be TRBD1 (5 bases). The V gene lost 2 bases and the J gene lost 5 bases, with 13 bases spanning the gap. This CDR3 spans 15 amino acids. Germline lookup yields CDR1 SNHLY and CDR2 FYNNEI. The CDR3 reads CASSEFNSRDQPQHF. CDR3 coding DNA: TGTGCCAGCAGTGAATTTAATAGCAGGGATCAGCCCCAGCATTTT.

The chain employs TRBV30 and TRBJ2-3, with a weak D call TRBD1 (6 bases). This CDR3 spans 12 amino acids. The germline V gene encodes CDR1 GTSNPN and CDR2 SVGIG (reference sequence). Trimming stripped 1 base from V and 6 bases from J, with 8 bases between. CDR3 bases: TGTGCCTGGAGTGCCCAGGGGGATACGCAGTATTTT. It translates to CAWSAQGDTQYF. The whole variable domain, filled in from reference TRBV30 and TRBJ2-3, reads SQTIHQWPATLVQPVGSPLSLECTVEGTSNPNLYWYRQAAGRGLQLLFYSVGIGQISSEVPQNLSASRPQDRQFILSSKKLLLSDSGFYLCAWSAQGDTQYFGPGTRLTVL.

This chain connects TRBV7-9 to TRBJ2-3, with D unresolved. Deletions cut 1 base from V and 0 bases from J, with 8 bases between. This CDR3 spans 15 amino acids. The germline gives CDR1 SEHNR, CDR2 FQNEAQ (reference sequence). The CDR3 is CASSLDGYSTDTQYF. As DNA, the CDR3 is TGTGCCAGCAGCTTAGACGGGTATAGCACAGATACGCAGTATTTT.